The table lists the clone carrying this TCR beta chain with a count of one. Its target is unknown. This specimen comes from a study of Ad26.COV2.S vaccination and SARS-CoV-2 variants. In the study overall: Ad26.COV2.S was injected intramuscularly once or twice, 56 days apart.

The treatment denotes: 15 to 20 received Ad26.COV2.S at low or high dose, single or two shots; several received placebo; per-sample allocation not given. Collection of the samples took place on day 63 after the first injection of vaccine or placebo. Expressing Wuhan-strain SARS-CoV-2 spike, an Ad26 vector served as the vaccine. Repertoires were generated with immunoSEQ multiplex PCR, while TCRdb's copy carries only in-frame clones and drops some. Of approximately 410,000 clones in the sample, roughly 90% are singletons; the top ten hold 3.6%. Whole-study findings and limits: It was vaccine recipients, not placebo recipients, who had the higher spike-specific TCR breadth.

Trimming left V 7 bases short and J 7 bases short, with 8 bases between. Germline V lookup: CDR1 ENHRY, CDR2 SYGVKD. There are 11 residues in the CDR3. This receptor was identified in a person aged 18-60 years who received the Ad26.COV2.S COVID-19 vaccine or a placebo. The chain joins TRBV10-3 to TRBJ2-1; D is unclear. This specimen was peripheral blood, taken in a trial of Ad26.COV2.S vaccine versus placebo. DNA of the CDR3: TGTGCCATCATGGTCGCGAATGAGCAGTTCTTC. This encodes CAIMVANEQFF.